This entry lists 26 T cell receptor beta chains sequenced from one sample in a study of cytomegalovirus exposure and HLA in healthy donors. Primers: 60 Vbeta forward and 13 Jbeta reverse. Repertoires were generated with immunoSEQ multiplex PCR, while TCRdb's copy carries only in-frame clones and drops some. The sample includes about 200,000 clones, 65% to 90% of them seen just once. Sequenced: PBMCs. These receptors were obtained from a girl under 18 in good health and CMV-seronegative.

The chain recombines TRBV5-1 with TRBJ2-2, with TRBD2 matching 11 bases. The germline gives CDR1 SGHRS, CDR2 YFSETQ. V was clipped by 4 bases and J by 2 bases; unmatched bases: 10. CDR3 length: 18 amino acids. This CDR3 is CASSLETSGAANTGELFF. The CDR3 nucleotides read TGCGCCAGCAGCCTGGAGACTAGCGGGGCCGCCAACACCGGGGAGCTGTTTTTT.

CDR3 region: CASSQELVGGPATNEKLFF. The CDR3 DNA is TGCGCCAGCAGCCAAGAGTTAGTCGGGGGGCCTGCAACTAATGAAAAACTGTTTTTT. The chain joins TRBV4-1 to TRBJ1-4; D may be TRBD1 (6 bases). Deletions cut 0 bases from V and 0 bases from J, with 17 bases between. There are 19 residues in the CDR3. Per germline, CDR1 MGHRA and CDR2 YSYEKL.

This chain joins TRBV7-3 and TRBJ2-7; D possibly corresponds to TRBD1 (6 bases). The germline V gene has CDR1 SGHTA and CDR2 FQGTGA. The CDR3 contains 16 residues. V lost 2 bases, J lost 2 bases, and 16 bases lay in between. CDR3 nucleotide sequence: TGTGCCAGCAGCTTATCAGCGACAGGCTCCACCTACGAGCAGTACTTC. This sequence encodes CASSLSATGSTYEQYF.

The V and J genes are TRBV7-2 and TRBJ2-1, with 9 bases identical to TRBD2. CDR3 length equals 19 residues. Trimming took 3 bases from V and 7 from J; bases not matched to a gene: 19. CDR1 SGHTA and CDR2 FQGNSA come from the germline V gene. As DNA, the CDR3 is TGTGCCAGCAGCTTCGGGACTAGCCTCGTTGGCCCCCTTCGGAATGAGCAGTTCTTC. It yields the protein CASSFGTSLVGPLRNEQFF.

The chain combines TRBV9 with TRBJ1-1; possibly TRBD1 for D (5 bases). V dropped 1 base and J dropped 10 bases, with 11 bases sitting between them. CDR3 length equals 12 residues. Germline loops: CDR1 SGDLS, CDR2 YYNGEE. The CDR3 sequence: CASSVQGLRAFF. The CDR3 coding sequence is TGTGCCAGCAGCGTACAGGGTTTGAGAGCTTTCTTT.

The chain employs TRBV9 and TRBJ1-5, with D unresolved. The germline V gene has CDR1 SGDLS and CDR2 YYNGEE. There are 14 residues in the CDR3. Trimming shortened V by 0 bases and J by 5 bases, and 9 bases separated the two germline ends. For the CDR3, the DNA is TGTGCCAGCAGCGTAGGCCAGATGGATCAGCCCCAGCATTTT. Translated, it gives CASSVGQMDQPQHF.

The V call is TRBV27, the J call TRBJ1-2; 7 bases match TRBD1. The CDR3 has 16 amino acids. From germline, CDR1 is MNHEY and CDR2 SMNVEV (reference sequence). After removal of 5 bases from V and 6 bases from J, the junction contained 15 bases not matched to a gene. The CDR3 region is CASSGEQGTPRHGYTF. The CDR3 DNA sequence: TGTGCCAGCAGTGGTGAACAGGGGACCCCTCGTCATGGCTACACCTTC.

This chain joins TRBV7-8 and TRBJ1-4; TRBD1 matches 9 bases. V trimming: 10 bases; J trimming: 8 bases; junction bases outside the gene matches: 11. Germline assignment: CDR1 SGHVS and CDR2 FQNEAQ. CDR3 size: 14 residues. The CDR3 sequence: CATSRLGTGEKLFF. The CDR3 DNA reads TGTGCCACCTCACGCTTGGGGACAGGGGAAAAACTGTTTTTT.

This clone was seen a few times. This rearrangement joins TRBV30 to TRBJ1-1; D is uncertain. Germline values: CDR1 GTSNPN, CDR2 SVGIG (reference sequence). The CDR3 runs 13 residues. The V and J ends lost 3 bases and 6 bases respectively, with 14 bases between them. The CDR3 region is CAWRKIDTSEAFF. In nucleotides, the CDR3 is TGTGCCTGGAGGAAGATTGACACTTCTGAAGCTTTCTTT. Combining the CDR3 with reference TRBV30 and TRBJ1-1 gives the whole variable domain SQTIHQWPATLVQPVGSPLSLECTVEGTSNPNLYWYRQAAGRGLQLLFYSVGIGQISSEVPQNLSASRPQDRQFILSSKKLLLSDSGFYLCAWRKIDTSEAFFGQGTRLTVV.

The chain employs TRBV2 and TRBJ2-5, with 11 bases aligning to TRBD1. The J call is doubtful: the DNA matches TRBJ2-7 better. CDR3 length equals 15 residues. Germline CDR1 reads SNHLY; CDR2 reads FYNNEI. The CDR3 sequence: CASSRGTGGSNEQYF. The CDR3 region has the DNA TGTGCCAGCAGTCGCGGGACAGGGGGTAGCAACGAGCAGTACTTC.

This CDR3 is CASSITGSSYEQYF. Here the CDR3 DNA reads TGTGCCAGCAGTATTACAGGGAGCTCCTACGAGCAGTACTTC. This chain links TRBV28 with TRBJ2-7, with D possibly matching TRBD1 (6 bases). The CDR3 totals 14 residues. Germline CDR1 is MDHEN and CDR2 is SYDVKM. V shed 5 bases and J shed 0 bases, with 11 bases lying between them.

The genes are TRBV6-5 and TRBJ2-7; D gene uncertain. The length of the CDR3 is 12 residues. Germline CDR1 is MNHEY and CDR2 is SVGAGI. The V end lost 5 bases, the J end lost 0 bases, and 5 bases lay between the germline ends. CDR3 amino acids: CASSDSSYEQYF. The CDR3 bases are TGTGCCAGCAGTGATAGCTCCTACGAGCAGTACTTC.

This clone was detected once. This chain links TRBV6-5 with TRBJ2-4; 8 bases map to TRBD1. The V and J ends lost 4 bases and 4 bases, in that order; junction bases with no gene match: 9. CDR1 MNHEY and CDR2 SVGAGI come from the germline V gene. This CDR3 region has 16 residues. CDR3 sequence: CASSSRQGRPKNIQYF. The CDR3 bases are TGTGCCAGCAGTTCACGACAGGGGAGGCCAAAAAACATTCAGTACTTC.

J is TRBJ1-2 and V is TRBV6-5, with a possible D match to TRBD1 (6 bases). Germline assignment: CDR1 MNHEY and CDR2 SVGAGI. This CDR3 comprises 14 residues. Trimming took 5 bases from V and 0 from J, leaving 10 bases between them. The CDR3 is CASSLYRANYGYTF. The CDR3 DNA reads TGTGCCAGCAGTCTCTACAGGGCTAACTATGGCTACACCTTC.

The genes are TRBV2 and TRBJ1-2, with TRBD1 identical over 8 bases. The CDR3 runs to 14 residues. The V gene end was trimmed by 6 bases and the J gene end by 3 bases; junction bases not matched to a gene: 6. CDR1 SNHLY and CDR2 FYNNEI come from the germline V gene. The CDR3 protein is CASSRTGMHYGYTF. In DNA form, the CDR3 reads TGTGCCAGCAGCAGGACAGGGATGCACTATGGCTACACCTTC. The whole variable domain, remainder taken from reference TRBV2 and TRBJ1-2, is EPEVTQTPSHQVTQMGQEVILRCVPISNHLYFYWYRQILGQKVEFLVSFYNNEISEKSEIFDDQFSVERPDGSNFTLKIRSTKLEDSAMYFCASSRTGMHYGYTFGSGTRLTVV.

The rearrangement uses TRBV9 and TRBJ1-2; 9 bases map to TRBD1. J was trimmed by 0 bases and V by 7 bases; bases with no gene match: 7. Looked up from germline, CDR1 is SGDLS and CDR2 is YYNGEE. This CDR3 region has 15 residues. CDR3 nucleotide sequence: TGTGCCAGCTTCTCCGGGACAGGGACTAACTATGGCTACACCTTC. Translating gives CASFSGTGTNYGYTF.

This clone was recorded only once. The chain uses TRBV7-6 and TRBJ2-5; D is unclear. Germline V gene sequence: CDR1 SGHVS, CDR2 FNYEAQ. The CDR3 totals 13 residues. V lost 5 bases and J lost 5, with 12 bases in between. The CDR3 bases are TGTGCCAGCAGCCGATTAGTAACGGAGACCCAGTACTTC. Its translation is CASSRLVTETQYF.

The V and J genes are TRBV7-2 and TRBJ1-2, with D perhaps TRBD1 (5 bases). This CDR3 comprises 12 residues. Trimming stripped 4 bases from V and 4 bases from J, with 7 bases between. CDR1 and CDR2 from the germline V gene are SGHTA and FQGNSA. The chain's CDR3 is CASSSRAYGYTF. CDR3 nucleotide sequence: TGTGCCAGCAGCTCCAGGGCCTATGGCTACACCTTC.

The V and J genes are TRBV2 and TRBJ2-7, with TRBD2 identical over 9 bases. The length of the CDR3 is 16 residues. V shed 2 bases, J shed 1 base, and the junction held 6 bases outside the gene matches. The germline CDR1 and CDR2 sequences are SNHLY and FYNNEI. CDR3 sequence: CASSEWGGGASYEQYF. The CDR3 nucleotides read TGTGCCAGCAGTGAATGGGGCGGGGGGGCTTCCTACGAGCAGTACTTC.

The chain's CDR3 is CASSLGAGEQFF. CDR3 coding DNA: TGTGCCAGCAGCCTAGGGGCAGGGGAGCAGTTCTTC. The rearrangement uses TRBV7-3 and TRBJ2-1; tentatively, D is TRBD1 (5 bases). Germline V gene lookup returns CDR1 SGHTA and CDR2 FQGTGA. Trimming cost V 5 bases and J 10 bases, with 12 bases left between them. This CDR3 has 12 residues.

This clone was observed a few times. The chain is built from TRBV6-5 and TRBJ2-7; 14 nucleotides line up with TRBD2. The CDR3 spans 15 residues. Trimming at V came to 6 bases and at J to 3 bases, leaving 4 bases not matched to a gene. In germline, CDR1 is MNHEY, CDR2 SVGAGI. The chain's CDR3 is CASRSGTSGSYEQYF. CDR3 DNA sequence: TGTGCCAGCAGATCCGGGACTAGCGGGAGCTACGAGCAGTACTTC.

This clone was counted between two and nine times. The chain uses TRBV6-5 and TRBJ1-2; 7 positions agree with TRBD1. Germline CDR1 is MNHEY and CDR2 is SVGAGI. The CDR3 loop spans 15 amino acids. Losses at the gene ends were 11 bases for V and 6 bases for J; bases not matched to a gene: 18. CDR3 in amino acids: CAARRSRGGGNGYTF. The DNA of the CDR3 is TGTGCCGCCCGCCGAAGCCGTGGAGGGGGCAATGGCTACACCTTC.

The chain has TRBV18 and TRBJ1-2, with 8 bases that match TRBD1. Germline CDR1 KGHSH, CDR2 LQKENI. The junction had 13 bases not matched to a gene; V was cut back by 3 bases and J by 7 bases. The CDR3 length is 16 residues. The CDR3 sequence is CASSPRDRNRIGGYTF. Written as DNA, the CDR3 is TGTGCCAGCTCACCGAGGGACAGGAATCGGATTGGTGGCTACACCTTC.

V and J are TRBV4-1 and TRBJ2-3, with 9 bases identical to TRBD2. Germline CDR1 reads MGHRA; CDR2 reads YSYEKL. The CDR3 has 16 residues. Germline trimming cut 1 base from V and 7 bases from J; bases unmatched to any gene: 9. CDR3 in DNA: TGCGCCAGCAGCCAAGGGATGGCGGGAGGGCAAAATACGCAGTATTTT. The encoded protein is CASSQGMAGGQNTQYF.

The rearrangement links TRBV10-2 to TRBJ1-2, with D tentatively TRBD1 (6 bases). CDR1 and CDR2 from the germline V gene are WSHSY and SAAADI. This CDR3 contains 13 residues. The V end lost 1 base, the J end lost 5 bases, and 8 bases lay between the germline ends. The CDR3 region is CASSEWGQYGYTF. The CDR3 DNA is TGCGCCAGCAGTGAGTGGGGGCAATATGGCTACACCTTC.

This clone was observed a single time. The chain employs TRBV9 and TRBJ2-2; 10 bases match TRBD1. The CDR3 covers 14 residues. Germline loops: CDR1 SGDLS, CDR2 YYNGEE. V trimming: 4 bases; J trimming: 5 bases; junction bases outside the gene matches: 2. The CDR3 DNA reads TGTGCCAGCAGCCAGGACAGGGGGACCGGGGAGCTGTTTTTT. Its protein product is CASSQDRGTGELFF.